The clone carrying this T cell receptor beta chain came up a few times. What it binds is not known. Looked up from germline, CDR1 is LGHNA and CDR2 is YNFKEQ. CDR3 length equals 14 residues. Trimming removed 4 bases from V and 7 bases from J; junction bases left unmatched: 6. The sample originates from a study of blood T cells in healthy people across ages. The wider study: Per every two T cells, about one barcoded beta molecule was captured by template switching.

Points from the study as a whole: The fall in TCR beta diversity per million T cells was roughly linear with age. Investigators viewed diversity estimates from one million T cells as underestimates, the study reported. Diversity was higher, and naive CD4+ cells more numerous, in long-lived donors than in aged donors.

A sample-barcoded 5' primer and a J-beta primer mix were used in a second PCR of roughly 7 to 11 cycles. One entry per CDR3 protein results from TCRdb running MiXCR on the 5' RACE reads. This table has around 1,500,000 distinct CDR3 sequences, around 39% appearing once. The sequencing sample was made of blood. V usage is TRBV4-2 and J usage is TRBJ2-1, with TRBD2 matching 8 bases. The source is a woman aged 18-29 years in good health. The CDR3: CASSPRGGRNEQFF. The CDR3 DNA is TGTGCCAGCAGCCCTCGGGGGGGAAGGAATGAGCAGTTCTTC.